The source of this TCR beta chain is a study of cytomegalovirus exposure and HLA in healthy donors. With 60 Vbeta and 13 Jbeta primers, the PCR was carried out. Sequencing was performed with immunoSEQ multiplex PCR; in TCRdb, only in-frame clones are kept and a portion is missing. The sample holds around 90,000 clones, approximately 81% seen once. Germline V gene sequence: CDR1 SGHTA, CDR2 FQGTGA. V lost 3 bases and J lost 2, with 11 bases in between. The CDR3 has 15 amino acids. As for this clone: Its specificity is not known.

Notes on the study in general: In a later analysis, HLA-associated beta chains showed higher expansion and lower generation probabilities than comparable chains.

The sequence derives from a man aged 35-49 years in good health and CMV-seropositive. Sequences were obtained from PBMCs. This rearrangement joins TRBV7-3 to TRBJ2-1; D call uncertain. The chain's CDR3 is CASSFEDSPYNEQFF. The CDR3, as DNA: TGTGCCAGCAGCTTCGAGGATAGCCCCTACAATGAGCAGTTCTTC.